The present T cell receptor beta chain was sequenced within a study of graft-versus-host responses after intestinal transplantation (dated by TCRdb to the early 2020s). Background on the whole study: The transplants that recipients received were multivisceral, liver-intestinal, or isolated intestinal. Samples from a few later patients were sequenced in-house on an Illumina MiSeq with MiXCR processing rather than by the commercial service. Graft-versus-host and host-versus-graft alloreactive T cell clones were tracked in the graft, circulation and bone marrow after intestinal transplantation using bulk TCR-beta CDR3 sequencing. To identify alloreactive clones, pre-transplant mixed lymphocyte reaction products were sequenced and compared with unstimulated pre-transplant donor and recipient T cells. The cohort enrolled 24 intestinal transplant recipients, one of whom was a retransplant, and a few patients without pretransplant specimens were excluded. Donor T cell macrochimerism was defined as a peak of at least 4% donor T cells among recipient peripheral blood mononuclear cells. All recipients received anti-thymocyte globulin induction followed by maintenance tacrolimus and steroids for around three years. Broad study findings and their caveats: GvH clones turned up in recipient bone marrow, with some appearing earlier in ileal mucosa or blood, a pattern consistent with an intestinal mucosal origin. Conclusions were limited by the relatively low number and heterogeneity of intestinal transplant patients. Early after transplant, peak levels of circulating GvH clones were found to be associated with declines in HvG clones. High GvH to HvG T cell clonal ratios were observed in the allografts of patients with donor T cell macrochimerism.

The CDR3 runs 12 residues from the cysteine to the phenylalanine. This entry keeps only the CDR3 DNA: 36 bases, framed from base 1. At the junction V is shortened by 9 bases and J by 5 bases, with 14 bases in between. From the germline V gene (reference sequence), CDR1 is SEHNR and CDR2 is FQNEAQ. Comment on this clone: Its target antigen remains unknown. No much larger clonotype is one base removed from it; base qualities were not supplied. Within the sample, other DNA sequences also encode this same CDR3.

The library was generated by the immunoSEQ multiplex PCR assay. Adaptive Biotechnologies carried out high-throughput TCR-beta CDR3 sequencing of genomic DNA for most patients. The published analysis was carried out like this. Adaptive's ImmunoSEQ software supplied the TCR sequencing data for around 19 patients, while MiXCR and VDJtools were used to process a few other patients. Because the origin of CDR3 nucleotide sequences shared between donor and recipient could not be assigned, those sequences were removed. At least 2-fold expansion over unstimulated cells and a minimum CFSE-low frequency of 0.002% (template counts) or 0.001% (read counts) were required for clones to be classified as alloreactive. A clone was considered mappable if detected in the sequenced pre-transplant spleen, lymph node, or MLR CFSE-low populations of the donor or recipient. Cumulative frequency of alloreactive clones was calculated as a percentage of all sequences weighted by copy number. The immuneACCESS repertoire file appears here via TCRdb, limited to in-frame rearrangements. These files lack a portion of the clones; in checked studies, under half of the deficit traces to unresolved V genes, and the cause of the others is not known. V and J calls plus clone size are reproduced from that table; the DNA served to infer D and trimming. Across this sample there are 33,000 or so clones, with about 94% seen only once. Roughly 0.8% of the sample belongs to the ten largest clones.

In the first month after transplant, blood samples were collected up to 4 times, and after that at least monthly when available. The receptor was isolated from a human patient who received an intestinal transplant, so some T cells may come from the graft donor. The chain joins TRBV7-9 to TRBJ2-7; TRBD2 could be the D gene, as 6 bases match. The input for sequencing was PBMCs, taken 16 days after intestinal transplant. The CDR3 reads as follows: CASSPRRDEQYF. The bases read TGTGCCAGTAGCCCCCGGAGGGACGAGCAGTACTTC.